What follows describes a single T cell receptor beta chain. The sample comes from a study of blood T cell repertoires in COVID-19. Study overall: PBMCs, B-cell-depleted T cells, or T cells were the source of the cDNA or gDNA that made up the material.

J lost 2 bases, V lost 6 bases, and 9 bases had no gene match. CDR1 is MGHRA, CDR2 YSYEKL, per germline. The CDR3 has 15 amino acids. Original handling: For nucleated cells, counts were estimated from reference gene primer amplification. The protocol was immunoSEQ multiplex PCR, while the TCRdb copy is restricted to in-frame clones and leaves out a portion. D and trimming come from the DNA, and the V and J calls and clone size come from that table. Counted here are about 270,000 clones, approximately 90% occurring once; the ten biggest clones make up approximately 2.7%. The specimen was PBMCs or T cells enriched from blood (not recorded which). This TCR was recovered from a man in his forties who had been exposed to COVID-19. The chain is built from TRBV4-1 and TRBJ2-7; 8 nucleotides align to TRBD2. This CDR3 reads CASSHSGTSAYEQYF. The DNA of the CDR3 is TGCGCCAGCAGTCATTCCGGGACTAGTGCCTACGAGCAGTACTTC.